This record concerns one T cell receptor (beta chain) sequence. The data are from a study of blood T cells in healthy people across ages. Sample-barcoded 5' priming and a J-beta primer mix drove a second PCR of roughly 6 to 12 cycles. MiXCR, run by TCRdb on the 5' RACE reads, gives a single entry per CDR3 protein. The sample includes about 800,000 distinct CDR3 sequences, 55% to 70% seen only once; the top ten take 20% to 25%. No fewer than 5.5 micrograms of total RNA were isolated from every sample. Germline V gene sequence: CDR1 DFQATT, CDR2 SNEGSKA (reference sequence). This CDR3 has 14 residues. V shed 5 bases, J shed 0 bases, and the junction held 4 bases outside the gene matches.

The TCR originated in a man aged 25 to 45 in good health. The genes are TRBV20-1 and TRBJ2-3; 8 positions agree with TRBD1. The sample was blood. The DNA of the CDR3 is TGCAGTGCTGTAGACAGGGGAAGCACAGATACGCAGTATTTT. Amino acid sequence: CSAVDRGSTDTQYF.